The entry below gives a single T cell receptor (beta chain) sequence along with its context. The data were taken from a study of CD8 T cells in Susac syndrome. The CDR3 extends over 13 amino acids. Per the germline V gene, CDR1 is MDHEN and CDR2 is SYDVKM. Germline trimming cut 3 bases from V and 3 bases from J; bases unmatched to any gene: 2. Reverse transcription of about 0.5 to 1 ug RNA was performed with random hexamers. By means of immunoSEQ multiplex PCR, TCR beta CDR3 spanning 54 Vbeta and 13 Jbeta underwent amplification. From the immunoSEQ multiplex PCR reads, TCRdb called clonotypes with MiXCR, one entry per CDR3 protein. The sample contains tens of thousands of distinct CDR3 sequences, 90% to 95% of which appear only once. Both CD4+ and CD8+ T cells were negatively isolated, and TEMRA cells underwent FACS enrichment.

The receptor was isolated from a human donor with multiple sclerosis. The sequencing input was CD8+ T cells from PBMCs. The chain combines TRBV28 with TRBJ2-7, with 7 bases matching TRBD1. CDR3: CASSFNRGYEQYF. The CDR3 bases are TGTGCCAGCAGTTTTAACAGGGGCTACGAGCAGTACTTC.